A selection of T cell receptor beta chains follows, all from one sample in a study of cytotoxic CD8 clonotypes in ibrutinib-treated CLL. Sequencing was performed with immunoSEQ multiplex PCR; in TCRdb, only in-frame clones are kept and a portion is missing. The table lists 250,000 to 350,000 clones, 65% to 85% of them singletons. The sequencing used PBMCs, collected at disease progression, from a patient treated with ibrutinib. The receptors here all came from a human donor with chronic lymphocytic leukemia. Both conserved end residues are trimmed from each CDR3.

ASSLATGDGYT,TRBV7-8
ASSGGVSDTQY,TRBV19
ASSPSSGGLAGLWYEQY,TRBV7-9
ASRNSGRIYEQY,TRBV6-5
ASSQGTSGTGELF,TRBV4-3
AACPGQGDRYT,TRBV6-5
ATSRDLGNLPMNTEAF,TRBV15
ASSVISPSGANVLT,TRBV9
ASSASSPETQY,TRBV9
ASSSNRGYEQY,TRBV7-3
ASSFPGSTDTQY,TRBV7-8
ASSLRLGVSYEQY,TRBV4-1
ASSYDRSTDTQY,TRBV6-6
ASSVGAGSYGYT,TRBV9
ASARAHPGNEQF,TRBV27
ASSSSLGYGYT,TRBV5-6
ASSEDGGTSTDTQY,TRBV2
ASSDGKVSGVRKETQY,TRBV10-1
SVPLTGAWNTEAF,TRBV29-1
ASSQKLAGRLREQF,TRBV4-3
ASSPQTRYEQY,TRBV18
ASRWTGVNTEAF,TRBV5-1
ASSLALGHAT,TRBV7-9
ASSLSGLKETQY,TRBV28
ASSPNRAVKNIQY,TRBV18
ASSHLRGTNEKLF,TRBV7-9
ASSQRVSDRNEQF,TRBV4-3